Listed below are T cell receptor beta chains from one sample, sequenced in a study of cytomegalovirus exposure and HLA in healthy donors. Using immunoSEQ multiplex PCR, the repertoire was profiled, and TCRdb retains in-frame clones only, with some absent. Among over 100,000 clones, about three quarters were seen once, and the ten largest hold roughly 2.5%. Input material: PBMCs. These receptors all stem from a female donor in good health and CMV-seronegative. Each CDR3 is given with its conserved first and last residue. D genes are given only for firm matches. For some rows the clone size is stated as once, few or many, or as a class when expanded; others skip it.

TRBV19	14	TRBD1	TRBJ2-1	NA	TGTGCCAGCCTTAGGACAGGGGATAAGAATGAGCAGTTCTTC	CASLRTGDKNEQFF
TRBV30	13	NA	TRBJ2-2	once	TGTGCCTGGAGTATCAGGGTGGTCGGGGAGCTGTTTTTT	CAWSIRVVGELFF
TRBV9	15	TRBD1	TRBJ1-4	NA	TGTGCCAGCAGCGTTTTCCAGGGGGTCGGAGAAAAACTGTTTTTT	CASSVFQGVGEKLFF
TRBV28	14	NA	TRBJ1-4	NA	TGTGCCAGCAGTTTTATGGGGGGGGGTGAAAAACTGTTTTTT	CASSFMGGGEKLFF
TRBV2	16	NA	TRBJ2-5	NA	TGTGCCAGCACCTCGGTACAGGGTCATGTAGTGGAGACCCAGTACTTC	CASTSVQGHVVETQYF
TRBV7-2	16	TRBD2	TRBJ2-3	NA	TGTGCCAGCAGCTTAGGAGGGCTAGCGGGGACTGATACGCAGTATTTT	CASSLGGLAGTDTQYF
TRBV5-1	15	NA	TRBJ1-1	NA	TGCGCCAGCAGCCCACAACAGGGAGTGGAAACTGAAGCTTTCTTT	CASSPQQGVETEAFF
TRBV28	16	TRBD2	TRBJ2-1	NA	TGTGCCAGCAGGGCAGCTAGCGGGGGATCCTACAATGAGCAGTTCTTC	CASRAASGGSYNEQFF
TRBV5-4	14	TRBD1	TRBJ2-7	NA	TGTGCCAGCAGCCCGGGACAGGGAGGCTACGAGCAGTACTTC	CASSPGQGGYEQYF
TRBV6-1	13	TRBD1	TRBJ1-2	NA	TGTGCCAGCAGTATAACAGGACAGGCCGGCTACACCTTC	CASSITGQAGYTF
TRBV5-1	14	TRBD1	TRBJ1-1	NA	TGTGCCAGCAGCTCGGACAGGGCGATCGCTGAAGCTTTCTTT	CASSSDRAIAEAFF
TRBV11-2	15	TRBD1	TRBJ2-2	NA	TGTGCCAGCAGCTTGGGCAGGGGGCAAACCGGGGAGCTGTTTTTT	CASSLGRGQTGELFF
TRBV2	13	NA	TRBJ1-1	NA	TGTGCCGTCCACCCAACAGGGAACACTGAAGCTTTCTTT	CAVHPTGNTEAFF
TRBV7-9	12	NA	TRBJ1-1	NA	TGTGCCAGCAGCTCCCGGGGGACTGAAGCTTTCTTT	CASSSRGTEAFF